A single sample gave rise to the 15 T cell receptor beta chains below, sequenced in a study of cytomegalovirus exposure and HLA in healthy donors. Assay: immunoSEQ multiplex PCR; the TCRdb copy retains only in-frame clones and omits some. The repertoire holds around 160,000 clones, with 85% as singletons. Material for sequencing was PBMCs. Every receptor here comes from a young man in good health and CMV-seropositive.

The CDR3 DNA reads TGTGCCAGCAGCTTAGAAGAGGACAGGAGAATCTATAATTCACCCCTCCACTTT. Translating it yields CASSLEEDRRIYNSPLHF. The J gene is TRBJ1-6, the V gene TRBV7-2; 7 bases agree with TRBD1. Germline V gives CDR1 SGHTA, CDR2 FQGNSA. V shed 1 base, J shed 3 bases, and the junction held 9 bases outside the gene matches. The CDR3 contains 18 residues.

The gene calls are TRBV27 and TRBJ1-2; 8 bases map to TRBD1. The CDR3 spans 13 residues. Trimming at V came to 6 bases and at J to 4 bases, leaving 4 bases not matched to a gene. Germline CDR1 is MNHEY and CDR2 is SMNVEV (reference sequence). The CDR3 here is CASSPGTGYGYTF. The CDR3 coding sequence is TGTGCCAGCAGCCCAGGGACAGGCTATGGCTACACCTTC.

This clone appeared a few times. The CDR3 region has the DNA TGTGCCAGCAGCCGTGGGCAGGGTCCCTACGAGCAGTACTTC. Protein product: CASSRGQGPYEQYF. The rearrangement uses TRBV7-6 and TRBJ2-7, with a weak D call TRBD1 (5 bases). Trimming pared 5 bases from V and 2 bases from J, leaving 13 bases between. The length of the CDR3 is 14 residues. CDR1 is SGHVS, CDR2 FNYEAQ, per germline.

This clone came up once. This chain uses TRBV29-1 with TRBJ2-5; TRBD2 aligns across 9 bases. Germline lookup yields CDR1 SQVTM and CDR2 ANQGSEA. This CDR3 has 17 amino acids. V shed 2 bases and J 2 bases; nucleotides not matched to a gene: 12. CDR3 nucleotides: TGCAGCGTTGAATGGTGGGCTAGCGGGGAAGAACAAGAGACCCAGTACTTC. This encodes CSVEWWASGEEQETQYF.

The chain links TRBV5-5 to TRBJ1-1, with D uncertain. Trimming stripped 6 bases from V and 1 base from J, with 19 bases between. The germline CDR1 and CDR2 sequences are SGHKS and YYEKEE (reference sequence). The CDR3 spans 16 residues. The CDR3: CASTSSGGVGNTEAFF. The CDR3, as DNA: TGTGCCAGCACCTCTTCTGGCGGGGTCGGGAACACTGAAGCTTTCTTT.

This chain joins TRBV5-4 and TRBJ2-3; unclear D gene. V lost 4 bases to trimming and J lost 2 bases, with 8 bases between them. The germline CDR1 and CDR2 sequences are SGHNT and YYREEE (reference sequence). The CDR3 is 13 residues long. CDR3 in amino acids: CASSIMFTDTQYF. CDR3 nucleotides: TGTGCCAGCAGCATAATGTTCACAGATACGCAGTATTTT.

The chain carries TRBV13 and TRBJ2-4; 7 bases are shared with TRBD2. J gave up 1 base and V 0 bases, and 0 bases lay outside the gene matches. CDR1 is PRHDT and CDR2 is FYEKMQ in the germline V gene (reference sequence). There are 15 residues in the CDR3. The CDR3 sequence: CASSLGGGAKNIQYF. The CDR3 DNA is TGTGCCAGCAGCTTAGGCGGGGGGGCCAAAAACATTCAGTACTTC.

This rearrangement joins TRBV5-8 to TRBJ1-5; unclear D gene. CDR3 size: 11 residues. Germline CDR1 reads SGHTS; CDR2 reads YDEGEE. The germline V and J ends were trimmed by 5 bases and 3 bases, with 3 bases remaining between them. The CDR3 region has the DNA TGTGCCAGCAGATACAATCAGCCCCAGCATTTT. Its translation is CASRYNQPQHF. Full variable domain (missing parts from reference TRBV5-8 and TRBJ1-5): EAGVTQSPTHLIKTRGQQATLRCSPISGHTSVYWYQQALGLGLQFLLWYDEGEERNRGNFPPRFSGRQFPNYSSELNVNALELEDSALYLCASRYNQPQHFGDGTRLSIL.

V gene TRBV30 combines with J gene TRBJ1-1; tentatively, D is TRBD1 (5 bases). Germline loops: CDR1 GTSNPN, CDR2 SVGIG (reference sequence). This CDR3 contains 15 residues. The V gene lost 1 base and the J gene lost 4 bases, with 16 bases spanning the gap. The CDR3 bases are TGTGCCTGGAGTGACCCCAGGGTCGGATTCACTGAAGCTTTCTTT. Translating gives CAWSDPRVGFTEAFF. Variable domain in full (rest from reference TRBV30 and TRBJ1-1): SQTIHQWPATLVQPVGSPLSLECTVEGTSNPNLYWYRQAAGRGLQLLFYSVGIGQISSEVPQNLSASRPQDRQFILSSKKLLLSDSGFYLCAWSDPRVGFTEAFFGQGTRLTVV.

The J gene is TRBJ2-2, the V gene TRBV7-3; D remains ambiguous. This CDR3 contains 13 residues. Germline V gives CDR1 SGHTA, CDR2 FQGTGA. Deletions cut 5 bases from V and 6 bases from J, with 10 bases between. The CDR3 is CASSLDWAGELFF. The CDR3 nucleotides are TGTGCCAGCAGCCTCGACTGGGCCGGGGAGCTGTTTTTT.

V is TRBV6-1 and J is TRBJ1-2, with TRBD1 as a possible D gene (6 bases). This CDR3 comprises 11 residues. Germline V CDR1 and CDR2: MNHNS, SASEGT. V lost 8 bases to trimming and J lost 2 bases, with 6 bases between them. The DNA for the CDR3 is TGTGCCAGCGGGGGCAACTATGGCTACACCTTC. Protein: CASGGNYGYTF.

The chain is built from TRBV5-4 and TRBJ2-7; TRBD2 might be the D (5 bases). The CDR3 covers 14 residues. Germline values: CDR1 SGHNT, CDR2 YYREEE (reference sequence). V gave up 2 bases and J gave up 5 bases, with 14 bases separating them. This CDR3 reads CASSFPGNFDEQYF. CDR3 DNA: TGTGCCAGCAGCTTCCCCGGGAACTTCGACGAGCAGTACTTC.

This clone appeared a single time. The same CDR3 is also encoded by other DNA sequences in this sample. The chain's CDR3 is CASSLESGAYNEQFF. The CDR3 DNA follows: TGTGCCAGCAGCTTAGAGAGCGGGGCCTACAATGAGCAGTTCTTC. The chain is built from TRBV11-2 and TRBJ2-1; 7 bases agree with TRBD2. The V and J ends lost 0 bases and 2 bases, in that order; junction bases with no gene match: 1. Germline loops: CDR1 SGHAT, CDR2 FQNNGV. This CDR3 has 15 amino acids.

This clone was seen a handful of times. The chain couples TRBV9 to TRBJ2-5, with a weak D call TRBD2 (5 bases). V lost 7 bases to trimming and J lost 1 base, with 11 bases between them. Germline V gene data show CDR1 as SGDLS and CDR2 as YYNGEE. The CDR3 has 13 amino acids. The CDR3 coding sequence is TGTGCCAGCTCTCGGGGAACCCAAGAGACCCAGTACTTC. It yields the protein CASSRGTQETQYF.

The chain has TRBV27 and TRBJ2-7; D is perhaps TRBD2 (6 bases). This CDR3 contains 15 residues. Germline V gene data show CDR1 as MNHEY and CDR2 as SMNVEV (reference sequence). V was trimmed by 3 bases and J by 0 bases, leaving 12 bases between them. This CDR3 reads CASSFDRGNSYEQYF. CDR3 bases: TGTGCCAGCAGTTTCGATCGGGGGAACTCCTACGAGCAGTACTTC.